This T cell receptor beta chain was sequenced in a study of blood T cell repertoires in COVID-19. Study-wide context: Collection of acute and convalescent COVID-19 samples took place in the United States, Italy and Spain. The cDNA or gDNA used as material had been derived from T cells, B-cell-depleted T cells, or PBMCs.

The ends were cut back, 6 bases at V and 4 bases at J, with 18 bases in the middle. Germline loops: CDR1 MDHEN, CDR2 SYDVKM. The length of the CDR3 is 15 residues. Repertoires were generated with immunoSEQ multiplex PCR, while TCRdb's copy carries only in-frame clones and drops some. The sample shows around 64,000 clones, under 80% of them seen only once. This clone appeared once. The clonotype comes from a woman in her fifties or sixties who had been exposed to COVID-19. The chain joins TRBV28 to TRBJ1-1, with D tentatively TRBD1 (6 bases). Sequencing was performed on PBMCs or T cells enriched from blood (not recorded which). CDR3 loop: CASSRRGARGTEAFF. CDR3 DNA: TGTGCCAGCAGCCGACGGGGGGCGCGGGGCACTGAAGCTTTCTTT.